This is a list of T cell receptor beta chains from one sample in a study of T cells in localized non-small cell lung cancer. Sequencing used immunoSEQ multiplex PCR; TCRdb keeps in-frame clones, though not all of them. In the table there are about 33,000 clones, 87% of which are singletons. The sample in question was peripheral blood mononuclear cells, obtained before any cancer treatment. All receptors come from a man between 35 and 75 years old with stage III lung adenocarcinoma. Both conserved end residues are part of each CDR3. A D gene is named only where the DNA matches it firmly. Not every row has a clone size; where given, it reads once, few, many or a size class.

j_call | clone_size | d_call | v_call | cdr3_nt | cdr3_aa
TRBJ2-7 | medium-sized | NA | TRBV14 | TGTGCCAGCAGCCAGGGAGAGATCTACGAGCAGTACTTC | CASSQGEIYEQYF
TRBJ2-1 | NA | NA | TRBV4-2 | TGTGCCAGCAGCCAACCCCGACCCGCGAACAATGAGCAGTTCTTC | CASSQPRPANNEQFF
TRBJ1-3 | few | TRBD1 | TRBV15 | TGTGCCACCAGCAGAGCGGACAGGACGACTGGAAACACCATATATTTT | CATSRADRTTGNTIYF
TRBJ1-1 | NA | NA | TRBV7-2 | TGTGCCAGTCTAGGACAGTGGAACACTGAAGCTTTCTTT | CASLGQWNTEAFF
TRBJ1-1 | once | NA | TRBV7-2 | TGTGCCAGCAGCTTGACGGGAAGGACATTCTTGAACACTGAAGCTTTCTTT | CASSLTGRTFLNTEAFF
TRBJ2-3 | NA | NA | TRBV29-1 | TGCAGCGCAAAACAGGGTTCCACAGATACGCAGTATTTT | CSAKQGSTDTQYF
TRBJ2-7 | NA | TRBD1 | TRBV6-5 | TGTGCCAGCAGTCGGACAGGGACGACCCACGAGCAGTACTTC | CASSRTGTTHEQYF
TRBJ1-2 | NA | NA | TRBV7-8 | TGTGCCAGCAGCTCTAACATGGTTAACTATGGCTACACCTTC | CASSSNMVNYGYTF
TRBJ2-3 | NA | NA | TRBV11-2 | TGTGCCAGCAGCCCCCTCAGGGGGGTAAGCACAGATACGCAGTATTTT | CASSPLRGVSTDTQYF
TRBJ2-3 | NA | NA | TRBV5-1 | TGCGCCAGCAGCCCCGACAGGCATACGCAGTATTTT | CASSPDRHTQYF
TRBJ2-1 | once | NA | TRBV2 | TGTGCCATCAAGTCCCGGGAATTAGGGGGTGAGCAGTTCTTC | CAIKSRELGGEQFF
TRBJ1-2 | NA | NA | TRBV6-5 | TGTGCCAGCAGTTACGACAGAACTAACTATGGCTACACCTTC | CASSYDRTNYGYTF
TRBJ2-1 | NA | NA | TRBV11-3 | TGTGCCAGCAGCTCGAGACAGGCCCGAGGCTACAATGAGCAGTTCTTC | CASSSRQARGYNEQFF
TRBJ2-7 | NA | NA | TRBV9 | TGTGCCAGCAGCGCCGGAGGCGAGCAGTACTTC | CASSAGGEQYF
TRBJ1-1 | NA | NA | TRBV4-3 | TGCGCCAGCAGCCAAGAATACAGGGTGAACACTGAAGCTTTCTTT | CASSQEYRVNTEAFF